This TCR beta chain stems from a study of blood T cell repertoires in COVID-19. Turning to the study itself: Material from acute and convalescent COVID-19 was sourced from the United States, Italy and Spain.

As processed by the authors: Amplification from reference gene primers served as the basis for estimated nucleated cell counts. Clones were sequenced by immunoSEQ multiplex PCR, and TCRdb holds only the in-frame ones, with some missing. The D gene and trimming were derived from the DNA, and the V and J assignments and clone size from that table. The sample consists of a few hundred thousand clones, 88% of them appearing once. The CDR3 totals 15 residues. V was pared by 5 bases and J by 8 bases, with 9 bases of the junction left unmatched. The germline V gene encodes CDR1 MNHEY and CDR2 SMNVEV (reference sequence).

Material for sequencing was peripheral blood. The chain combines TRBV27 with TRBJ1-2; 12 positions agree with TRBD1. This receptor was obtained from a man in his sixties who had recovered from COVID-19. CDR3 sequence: CASSPGQGASRGYTF. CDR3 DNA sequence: TGTGCCAGCAGTCCGGGACAGGGGGCCAGCCGGGGCTACACCTTC.